This is a list of T cell receptor beta chains from one sample in a study of cytomegalovirus exposure and HLA in healthy donors. Data came from immunoSEQ multiplex PCR; TCRdb stores just in-frame clones and leaves some out. The sample shows a few hundred thousand clones, approximately 84% of them seen only once. The source material was PBMCs. All receptors come from a woman in her forties in good health and CMV-seropositive. Both conserved end residues are part of each CDR3. The D gene is left open where the match is weak. Clone size is stated in some rows and not others, as once, few, many or a class when expanded.

.	TRBJ2-7	.	TRBV9	CASSVEIATIYEQYF	TGTGCCAGCAGCGTAGAGATAGCGACGATATACGAGCAGTACTTC
.	TRBJ2-3	few	TRBV11-2	CASSLGRGADTQYF	TGTGCCAGCAGCTTAGGCAGGGGTGCAGATACGCAGTATTTT
TRBD2	TRBJ2-3	.	TRBV9	CASSVLPAGGITDTQYF	TGTGCCAGCAGCGTCCTCCCAGCGGGAGGGATAACAGATACGCAGTATTTT
TRBD2	TRBJ2-5	.	TRBV7-7	CASSPRLAVQETQYF	TGTGCCAGCAGCCCCCGACTAGCGGTCCAAGAGACCCAGTACTTC
TRBD1	TRBJ2-7	.	TRBV13	CASSFTGTATEQYF	TGTGCCAGCAGCTTCACCGGGACAGCAACCGAGCAGTACTTC
TRBD1	TRBJ1-1	.	TRBV6-1	CASSEPDRITEAFF	TGTGCCAGCAGTGAACCGGACAGGATCACTGAAGCTTTCTTT
TRBD2	TRBJ2-7	.	TRBV6-6	CASSYGTSGRYEQYF	TGTGCCAGCAGTTACGGGACTAGCGGGCGTTACGAGCAGTACTTC
.	TRBJ1-2	.	TRBV18	CASSPLTGTGSYGYTF	TGTGCCAGCTCACCACTCACAGGAACAGGAAGCTATGGCTACACCTTC
.	TRBJ1-1	.	TRBV9	CASSMGGNTEAFF	TGTGCCAGCAGCATGGGAGGGAACACTGAAGCTTTCTTT
.	TRBJ2-3	once	TRBV19	CASSMTGIASTDTQYF	TGTGCCAGTAGTATGACGGGGATAGCTAGCACAGATACGCAGTATTTT
TRBD1	TRBJ2-7	.	TRBV18	CASSPGTGGSYEQYF	TGTGCCAGCTCACCGGGGACAGGGGGCTCCTACGAGCAGTACTTC
TRBD1	TRBJ2-6	.	TRBV27	CASTGQSSGANVLTF	TGTGCCAGCACGGGACAGAGCTCTGGGGCCAACGTCCTGACTTTC
.	TRBJ2-1	.	TRBV6-1	CASSERGGEQFF	TGTGCCAGCAGTGAAAGGGGTGGTGAGCAGTTCTTC
TRBD1	TRBJ1-4	.	TRBV9	CASSGRTGSNEKLFF	TGTGCCAGCAGCGGCCGGACAGGGAGCAATGAAAAACTGTTTTTT
.	TRBJ2-5	.	TRBV5-1	CASSALGEETQYF	TGCGCCAGCAGCGCACTGGGAGAAGAGACCCAGTACTTC
.	TRBJ2-7	.	TRBV29-1	CSVEGGVDYEQYF	TGCAGCGTTGAGGGCGGGGTGGATTACGAGCAGTACTTC
TRBD2	TRBJ2-1	.	TRBV5-1	CASSLGAGEANEQFF	TGCGCCAGCAGCTTGGGAGCGGGAGAGGCCAATGAGCAGTTCTTC
.	TRBJ1-1	.	TRBV5-8	CASSIVTEAFF	TGTGCCAGCAGTATTGTAACTGAAGCTTTCTTT
TRBD1	TRBJ1-2	once	TRBV29-1	CSTWPGQSLINYGYTF	TGCAGCACTTGGCCGGGACAGTCCCTTATTAACTATGGCTACACCTTC
.	TRBJ1-2	few	TRBV27	CASSLVMGGYGYTF	.
.	TRBJ1-1	once	TRBV23-1	CASSQSCGYMNTEAFF	TGCGCCAGCAGTCAATCATGCGGCTACATGAACACTGAAGCTTTCTTT
.	TRBJ1-2	.	TRBV7-2	CASTLPGAPPTF	TGTGCCAGCACCTTACCAGGGGCGCCCCCCACCTTC
TRBD1	TRBJ1-5	.	TRBV9	CASSGGTAGQPQHF	TGTGCCAGCAGTGGGGGGACAGCGGGCCAGCCCCAGCATTTT
.	TRBJ2-7	.	TRBV15	CATRISGSYEQYF	TGTGCCACCCGAATAAGCGGGTCCTACGAGCAGTACTTC
.	TRBJ2-2	.	TRBV11-3	CASSLDKSLNTGELFF	TGTGCCAGCAGCTTAGATAAGAGTCTGAACACCGGGGAGCTGTTTTTT
TRBD2	TRBJ2-7	.	TRBV7-3	CASSSGTSGSEQYF	TGTGCCAGCAGCTCAGGGACTAGCGGGAGCGAGCAGTACTTC
.	TRBJ1-3	.	TRBV5-1	CASSLLGGSGNTIYF	TGCGCCAGCAGCTTGCTGGGGGGAAGTGGAAACACCATATATTTT
.	TRBJ1-1	.	TRBV7-9	CASSLSLTQGAFF	TGTGCCAGCAGCTTATCCCTAACCCAGGGAGCTTTCTTT
.	TRBJ2-3	.	TRBV27	CASSLLAPDTQYF	TGTGCCAGCAGTTTATTGGCCCCAGATACGCAGTATTTT
.	TRBJ2-6	once	TRBV19	CASSTRQISGANVLTF	TGTGCCAGTAGTACAAGACAAATCTCTGGGGCCAACGTCCTGACTTTC
TRBD1	TRBJ1-2	.	TRBV29-1	CSVEGTGTDGYTF	TGCAGCGTTGAAGGGACAGGGACTGATGGCTACACCTTC
TRBD2	TRBJ2-2	.	TRBV27	CASSLREGLKSGELFF	TGTGCCAGCAGTTTAAGGGAGGGGCTTAAGTCCGGGGAGCTGTTTTTT
TRBD2	TRBJ2-3	.	TRBV4-3	CASSQDPPPTSGSTDTQYF	TGCGCCAGCAGCCAAGATCCGCCCCCAACTAGCGGGAGCACAGATACGCAGTATTTT
TRBD1	TRBJ1-1	.	TRBV2	CASSEADRVDYYKAFF	TGTGCCAGCAGTGAAGCGGACAGGGTTGATTACTATAAAGCTTTCTTT
TRBD1	TRBJ1-2	.	TRBV5-1	CASSSQGAGGYTF	TGCGCCAGCAGCTCCCAGGGGGCCGGGGGCTACACCTTC
.	TRBJ2-7	.	TRBV10-3	CAITSTGSEQYF	TGTGCCATCACCTCGACAGGATCCGAGCAGTACTTC
.	TRBJ2-2	.	TRBV29-1	CSVSVVSTGELFF	TGCAGCGTTTCGGTAGTATCAACCGGGGAGCTGTTTTTT
TRBD2	TRBJ2-2	.	TRBV30	CAWGRGLAGFGELFF	TGTGCCTGGGGGAGGGGCCTAGCGGGATTCGGGGAGCTGTTTTTT
TRBD2	TRBJ2-2	.	TRBV27	CASSPQGLAGGSVGELFF	TGTGCCAGCAGTCCCCAAGGACTAGCGGGAGGGTCCGTCGGGGAGCTGTTTTTT
.	TRBJ1-2	.	TRBV2	CASSRDTANYGCTF	TGTGCCAGCAGTCGGGACACTGCTAACTATGGCTGCACCTTC
.	TRBJ2-7	.	TRBV30	CAWGRGPDYEQYF	TGTGCCTGGGGGAGAGGGCCGGACTACGAGCAGTACTTC
.	TRBJ1-1	.	TRBV18	CASSSTENTEAFF	TGTGCCAGCTCATCTACAGAGAACACTGAAGCTTTCTTT